The 27 T cell receptor beta chains presented below share a single source sample, sequenced in a study of blood T cell repertoires in COVID-19. Here immunoSEQ multiplex PCR was the method, and the copy in TCRdb shows in-frame clones only, minus some. The sample has 300,000 to 350,000 clones, 85% to 90% seen once; the top ten hold about 4.5%. The source material was PBMCs or T cells enriched from blood (not recorded which). The receptor set was obtained from a woman between 18 and 29 years old with acute COVID-19.

The chain combines TRBV5-6 with TRBJ2-3, with D possibly matching TRBD1 (6 bases). Trimming took off 0 bases at V and 0 bases at J, with 17 bases between the two ends. The CDR3 loop spans 18 amino acids. CDR1 SGHDT and CDR2 YYEEEE come from the germline V gene. The CDR3 loop reads CASSLVRTAFSSTDTQYF. The CDR3 DNA sequence: TGTGCCAGCAGCTTGGTAAGGACAGCTTTTTCTAGCACAGATACGCAGTATTTT.

V usage is TRBV18 and J usage is TRBJ1-1; D is possibly TRBD1 (5 bases). Germline values: CDR1 KGHSH, CDR2 LQKENI. The CDR3 consists of 16 residues. V lost 4 bases and J lost 0, with 15 bases in between. The chain's CDR3 is CASSRSTGEVNTEAFF. DNA for the CDR3: TGTGCCAGCTCACGGTCCACGGGGGAGGTGAACACTGAAGCTTTCTTT.

The rearrangement links TRBV7-2 to TRBJ2-1; 10 nucleotides agree with TRBD2. Germline CDR1 reads SGHTA; CDR2 reads FQGNSA. This CDR3 region has 17 residues. V dropped 5 bases and J dropped 4; count of bases not matched to a gene: 11. CDR3 coding DNA: TGTGCCAGCAGCCTCCCGGGACTAGCGAGGTATTACAATGAGCAGTTCTTC. This codes for CASSLPGLARYYNEQFF. The entire variable domain, with the rest obtained from reference TRBV7-2 and TRBJ2-1, is as follows: GAGVSQSPSNKVTEKGKDVELRCDPISGHTALYWYRQSLGQGLEFLIYFQGNSAPDKSGLPSDRFSAERTGGSVSTLTIQRTQQEDSAVYLCASSLPGLARYYNEQFFGPGTRLTVL.

This sequence joins TRBV19 and TRBJ2-1, with 9 bases identical to TRBD2. From germline, CDR1 is LNHDA and CDR2 SQIVND (reference sequence). This CDR3 is built from 14 residues. The V and J ends lost 8 bases and 4 bases, in that order; junction bases with no gene match: 6. The CDR3 DNA reads as TGTGCCAGTCGTAGCGGGAGTCAGTACAATGAGCAGTTCTTC. Encoded protein: CASRSGSQYNEQFF. Filled out from reference TRBV19 and TRBJ2-1, the complete variable domain reads DGGITQSPKYLFRKEGQNVTLSCEQNLNHDAMYWYRQDPGQGLRLIYYSQIVNDFQKGDIAEGYSVSREKKESFPLTVTSAQKNPTAFYLCASRSGSQYNEQFFGPGTRLTVL.

The CDR3 sequence: CATTEGEKLFF. Here the CDR3 DNA reads TGTGCCACCACCGAGGGTGAAAAACTGTTTTTT. The rearrangement joins TRBV18 to TRBJ1-4; D remains ambiguous. The V gene's germline CDR1 is KGHSH and CDR2 LQKENI. Trimming took off 10 bases at V and 7 bases at J, with 10 bases between the two ends. This CDR3 has 11 residues.

This chain connects TRBV5-8 to TRBJ2-5; 9 positions agree with TRBD2. Unmatched junction bases numbered 6, after V lost 0 bases and J lost 3 bases. Germline CDR1 SGHTS, CDR2 YDEGEE. This CDR3 has 16 amino acids. This chain's CDR3 is CASSLGSSGMEETQYF. CDR3 sequence (DNA): TGTGCCAGCAGCTTGGGGTCTAGCGGGATGGAAGAGACCCAGTACTTC.

The J gene is TRBJ2-5, the V gene TRBV28; TRBD2 matches at 10 bases. With V trimmed by 4 bases and J by 1 base, 6 bases remained unmatched. Germline V lookup: CDR1 MDHEN, CDR2 SYDVKM. This CDR3 has 16 amino acids. This CDR3 is CASSSGLAERQETQYF. CDR3 sequence (DNA): TGTGCCAGCAGTTCCGGACTAGCGGAGCGCCAAGAGACCCAGTACTTC.

This chain connects TRBV5-1 to TRBJ2-3; tentative D call: TRBD2 (6 bases). This CDR3 comprises 16 residues. The V gene lost 5 bases and the J gene lost 3 bases, with 19 bases spanning the gap. Germline-derived CDR1 and CDR2 are SGHRS and YFSETQ. The CDR3 coding sequence is TGCGCCAGCAGTTTGTCGGGGGAGGTTCGGACAGATACGCAGTATTTT. This translates into CASSLSGEVRTDTQYF.

The chain combines TRBV12-3 or TRBV12-4 with TRBJ1-1, with a possible D match to TRBD1 (6 bases). V lost 6 bases to trimming and J lost 1 base, with 9 bases between them. The CDR3 has 13 residues. CDR3 DNA: TGTGCCAGCAGAGGGGGTTGGAACACTGAAGCTTTCTTT. It codes for CASRGGWNTEAFF.

V is TRBV14 and J is TRBJ2-3, with D perhaps TRBD2 (6 bases). CDR3 length equals 17 residues. V was pared by 1 base and J by 2 bases, with 16 bases between. Germline loops: CDR1 SGHDN, CDR2 FVKESK. CDR3 nucleotide sequence: TGTGCCAGCAGCCAAGGGGCCCTAGCGCCTAACACAGATACGCAGTATTTT. Protein sequence: CASSQGALAPNTDTQYF.

The J gene is TRBJ2-3, the V gene TRBV18, with TRBD1 matching over 9 bases. The germline V gene encodes CDR1 KGHSH and CDR2 LQKENI. The CDR3 length is 14 residues. V lost 6 bases to trimming and J lost 6 bases; unmatched junction nucleotides: 7. CDR3 DNA: TGTGCCAGCTCCGTACAGGGGGCCGGTGATACGCAGTATTTT. Amino acids: CASSVQGAGDTQYF.

This chain links TRBV6-1 with TRBJ1-5; D might be TRBD1 (5 bases). This CDR3 is 15 amino acids long. Trimming stripped 3 bases from V and 2 bases from J, with 11 bases between. Germline assignment: CDR1 MNHNS and CDR2 SASEGT. For the CDR3, the DNA is TGTGCCAGCAGTGACCAGGGAGGAGGCAATCAGCCCCAGCATTTT. This translates into CASSDQGGGNQPQHF.

V gene TRBV7-9 combines with J gene TRBJ1-1; 10 nucleotides agree with TRBD1. Trimming removed 2 bases from V and 7 bases from J; junction bases left unmatched: 13. Per the germline V gene, CDR1 is SEHNR and CDR2 is FQNEAQ (reference sequence). This CDR3 is built from 17 residues. CDR3 region: CASSLTKMDRGFGEAFF. The CDR3 DNA reads TGTGCCAGCAGCTTAACGAAAATGGACAGGGGGTTTGGTGAAGCTTTCTTT.

The chain employs TRBV7-9 and TRBJ2-7; D is ambiguous. This CDR3 has 11 amino acids. With 3 bases removed from V and 6 bases from J, the gap between germline ends came to 6 bases. The germline V gene has CDR1 SEHNR and CDR2 FQNEAQ (reference sequence). CDR3 bases: TGTGCCAGCAGCTTCGGTCGCGAGCAGTACTTC. This gives the protein CASSFGREQYF.

The gene calls are TRBV28 and TRBJ1-5; possibly TRBD1 for D (5 bases). Germline CDR1 and CDR2: MDHEN and SYDVKM. The CDR3 contains 12 residues. Trimming took 6 bases from V and 5 from J, leaving 8 bases between them. CDR3 nucleotide sequence: TGTGCCAGCAGGGGGCTTCATCAGCCCCAGCATTTT. It is translated as CASRGLHQPQHF. The full variable domain, in which reference TRBV28 and TRBJ1-5 provide the parts outside the CDR3, is DVKVTQSSRYLVKRTGEKVFLECVQDMDHENMFWYRQDPGLGLRLIYFSYDVKMKEKGDIPEGYSVSREKKERFSLILESASTNQTSMYLCASRGLHQPQHFGDGTRLSIL.

The chain recombines TRBV7-3 with TRBJ2-1, with TRBD2 as a possible D gene (6 bases). Deletions cut 5 bases from V and 9 bases from J, with 23 bases between. The germline V gene encodes CDR1 SGHTA and CDR2 FQGTGA. The CDR3 has 16 residues. The CDR3 sequence: CASSPGGTVGRGEQFF. In DNA form, the CDR3 reads TGTGCCAGCAGCCCCGGAGGGACTGTAGGTCGGGGTGAGCAGTTCTTC.

This rearrangement joins TRBV28 to TRBJ1-5, with a weak D call TRBD1 (5 bases). V lost 4 bases to trimming and J lost 4 bases, with 20 bases between them. The CDR3 length is 17 residues. Germline lookup yields CDR1 MDHEN and CDR2 SYDVKM. CDR3 in DNA: TGTGCCAGCAGTTGGACGGCGGGGACGGAGAAAAATCAGCCCCAGCATTTT. It encodes CASSWTAGTEKNQPQHF.

This clone has a handful of counts. The chain joins TRBV6-4 to TRBJ2-6; 9 nucleotides match TRBD1. This CDR3 region has 16 residues. Germline V gene sequence: CDR1 MRHNA, CDR2 SNTAGT. J lost 1 base, V lost 5 bases, and 3 bases had no gene match. DNA of the CDR3: TGTGCCAGCAGTCCCGGGACAGGGTCTGGGGCCAACGTCCTGACTTTC. It yields the protein CASSPGTGSGANVLTF.

V gene TRBV3-1 (or the pseudogene TRBV3-2) combines with J gene TRBJ1-2, with 7 bases lining up with TRBD1. The CDR3 consists of 12 residues. The germline gives CDR1 LGHDT, CDR2 YNNKEL (reference sequence). After removal of 10 bases from V and 2 bases from J, the junction contained 4 bases not matched to a gene. Written as DNA, the CDR3 is TGTGCCACGACAGGGCTCAACTATGGCTACACCTTC. The encoded protein is CATTGLNYGYTF.

The V and J genes are TRBV28 and TRBJ2-2; TRBD2 agrees at 7 bases. Germline V lookup: CDR1 MDHEN, CDR2 SYDVKM. The CDR3 loop spans 17 amino acids. The ends lost 5 bases at V and 0 bases at J; junction bases unmatched: 9. In DNA form, the CDR3 reads TGTGCCAGCAGTCAAACCCCCAGCGGGACGAACACCGGGGAGCTGTTTTTT. Protein sequence: CASSQTPSGTNTGELFF.

V gene TRBV28 combines with J gene TRBJ2-7, with 11 nucleotides matching TRBD2. The V gene's germline CDR1 is MDHEN and CDR2 SYDVKM. Trimming cost V 6 bases and J 2 bases; bases outside gene matches: 6. This CDR3 is 15 amino acids long. CDR3 loop: CASRLTSGKAYEQYF. Written as DNA, the CDR3 is TGTGCCAGCAGATTGACTAGCGGGAAGGCCTACGAGCAGTACTTC.

V is TRBV21-1 and J is TRBJ2-7; the table's D call TRBD2 went unverified against the DNA. TRBV21-1 is annotated as a pseudogene. The CDR3 runs 17 residues. The CDR3 DNA follows: TGTGCCAGCAGCAAAGTACGGGGTCGGGGGGTGTCCTACGAGCAGTACTTC. Translation: CASSKVRGRGVSYEQYF.

This clone was observed a few times. The V and J genes are TRBV2 and TRBJ2-1; 8 bases are a match to TRBD1. V gave up 5 bases and J gave up 6 bases; unmatched junction bases: 6. Germline lookup yields CDR1 SNHLY and CDR2 FYNNEI. CDR3 size: 14 residues. CDR3 amino acids: CASSSYDRGNEQFF. The CDR3 region has the DNA TGTGCCAGCAGTTCCTACGACAGGGGCAATGAGCAGTTCTTC.

This chain links TRBV10-3 with TRBJ2-7; the match to TRBD2 covers 7 bases. V trimming: 10 bases; J trimming: 4 bases; junction bases outside the gene matches: 16. The CDR3 has 15 residues. Per the germline V gene, CDR1 is ENHRY and CDR2 is SYGVKD. The CDR3 DNA follows: TGTGCCACGGCGATCGGAGGCGGGAGCTCTTACGAGCAGTACTTC. Encoded protein: CATAIGGGSSYEQYF.

The gene calls are TRBV6-5 and TRBJ1-3; no firm D call. This CDR3 contains 16 residues. From germline, CDR1 is MNHEY and CDR2 SVGAGI. The germline V and J ends were trimmed by 0 bases and 2 bases, with 11 bases remaining between them. CDR3 amino acids: CASSYSDGAAGNTIYF. CDR3 in DNA: TGTGCCAGCAGTTACTCTGACGGAGCCGCTGGAAACACCATATATTTT.

There are many counts of this clone. This sequence joins TRBV12-3 or TRBV12-4 and TRBJ2-2; tentative D call: TRBD1 (6 bases). Trimming shortened V by 6 bases and J by 3 bases, and 8 bases separated the two germline ends. This CDR3 has 13 amino acids. This CDR3 is CASRGQDTGELFF. CDR3 nucleotides: TGTGCCAGCAGGGGACAAGACACCGGGGAGCTGTTTTTT.

This sequence joins TRBV28 and TRBJ2-3; D is perhaps TRBD1 (7 bases). The CDR3 covers 16 residues. Germline CDR1 reads MDHEN; CDR2 reads SYDVKM. V was trimmed by 5 bases and J by 0 bases, leaving 15 bases between them. CDR3 region: CASSPQGGVSTDTQYF. Here the CDR3 DNA reads TGTGCCAGCAGTCCCCAGGGGGGAGTGAGCACAGATACGCAGTATTTT. The variable domain in full, completed from reference TRBV28 and TRBJ2-3, reads DVKVTQSSRYLVKRTGEKVFLECVQDMDHENMFWYRQDPGLGLRLIYFSYDVKMKEKGDIPEGYSVSREKKERFSLILESASTNQTSMYLCASSPQGGVSTDTQYFGPGTRLTVL.